Listed here are 3 T cell receptor beta chains from one sample, sequenced in a study of post-analysis software for immune sequencing data. Findings and caveats of the study: Controls showed lower frequencies than patients for roughly five TRBV segments, and TRBV5-6, TRBV5-1 and TRBV20-1 were among these.

Antigens of these TCRs are unknown. Each TCR beta cDNA library carried unique molecular identifiers. One entry per CDR3 protein, called by TCRdb with MiXCR from the PCR reads. This repertoire shows about 430,000 distinct CDR3 sequences, 39% found once; its top ten account for approximately 7.1%. Sequences were obtained from blood. The origin of the receptors is a girl aged 2-9 years with multiple sclerosis.

The chain recombines TRBV25-1 with TRBJ2-1; D is ambiguous. Germline V gives CDR1 MGHDK, CDR2 SYGVNS. With 2 bases removed from V and 3 bases from J, the gap between germline ends came to 11 bases. This CDR3 comprises 15 residues. The CDR3 DNA reads as TGTGCCAGCAGTGAAAGGGTAGCATACTACAATGAGCAGTTCTTC. Its protein product is CASSERVAYYNEQFF.

This clonotype has just a few counts. The chain links TRBV27 to TRBJ2-1, with 9 bases fitting TRBD1. Trimming removed 8 bases from V and 8 bases from J; junction bases left unmatched: 4. The germline V gene has CDR1 MNHEY and CDR2 SMNVEV (reference sequence). This CDR3 comprises 12 residues. CDR3 bases: TGTGCCAGCTATGGACAGGGGTATGAGCAGTTCTTC. It specifies CASYGQGYEQFF.

This clonotype came up a few times. The chain uses TRBV30 and TRBJ2-1; 8 nucleotides align to TRBD1. The CDR3 loop spans 21 amino acids. The V gene's germline CDR1 is GTSNPN and CDR2 SVGIG (reference sequence). The V and J ends lost 0 bases and 0 bases, in that order; junction bases with no gene match: 19. CDR3 amino acids: CAWSVISRTGTSPGSYNEQFF. The CDR3 region has the DNA TGTGCCTGGAGTGTAATAAGCCGGACAGGGACGAGCCCTGGCTCCTACAATGAGCAGTTCTTC.